These 3 T cell receptor beta chains were all obtained from the same sample, sequenced in a study of T-cell memory formation after mild COVID-19. MiXCR, run by TCRdb on the 5' RACE reads, gives a single entry per CDR3 protein. The table lists some 150,000 distinct CDR3 sequences, about 25% of them singletons, with 24% in the top ten. The sample comprised PBMCs or a T cell subset sorted from them (not recorded which). The source is an adult woman who had mild COVID-19 (a few samples of this study predate the infection). Cell type and time point are not known.

This clonotype was counted only a few times. J is TRBJ2-7 and V is TRBV29-1; D uncertain. The germline V and J ends were trimmed by 0 bases and 1 base, with 16 bases remaining between them. This CDR3 region has 16 residues. CDR1 SQVTM and CDR2 ANQGSEA come from the germline V gene. Here the CDR3 reads CSVEDPCTARSYEQYF. CDR3 nucleotide sequence: TGCAGCGTTGAAGATCCCTGCACGGCTAGATCCTACGAGCAGTACTTC.

This rearrangement joins TRBV7-8 to TRBJ2-3; no definite D call. Germline V gene data show CDR1 as SGHVS and CDR2 as FQNEAQ. The CDR3 has 14 amino acids. V was clipped by 3 bases and J by 4 bases, with 11 bases between them. The chain's CDR3 is CASSFELGPDTQYF. The CDR3 DNA is TGTGCCAGCAGCTTCGAGCTAGGCCCAGATACGCAGTATTTT.

The CDR3 DNA reads TGTGCCAGCAACCAGGCGAGATATAATTCACCCCTCCACTTT. Protein product: CASNQARYNSPLHF. The gene calls are TRBV2 and TRBJ1-6, with unresolved D. CDR1 and CDR2 (germline): SNHLY, FYNNEI. The CDR3 sequence is 14 residues long. V was trimmed by 7 bases and J by 4 bases, leaving 11 bases between them.